Listed here is a single T cell receptor (beta chain). Its target antigen remains unknown. No base qualities exist here, and no much larger clone lies one base off it. TCRbeta CDR3 regions were amplified from genomic DNA by means of the immunoSEQ Assay, a bias-controlled multiplex PCR. The published analysis was carried out like this. Nucleated cell counts per sample were estimated from amplification of reference gene primers within the assay. To quantify the absolute abundance of each unique TCRbeta CDR3 rearrangement, sequence reads were collapsed and filtered. For each sample, productive Simpson clonality was calculated as the square root of Simpson's diversity index across productive rearrangements. TCRdb retrieved this table from immuneACCESS and kept in-frame rearrangements only. Not all clones are present; in checked studies, unresolved V genes account for under half, and no reason is known for the remainder. That table furnishes V, J and clone size, whereas the DNA furnished D and trimming. The sample includes approximately 200,000 clones, with around 88% observed a single time. The ten biggest clones cover more than 3.5% of the sample.

The data were taken from a study of blood T cell repertoires in COVID-19 (dated by TCRdb to about 2020). Concerning the study at large: Samples covering the acute and convalescent phases of COVID-19 were provided by collaborators in the United States, Italy and Spain. The material from the prospective study consisted of cDNA or gDNA derived from T cells, B-cell-depleted T cells, or PBMCs. Deeply sampled blood TCRbeta repertoires from subjects exposed to, actively infected with, or recovered from COVID-19 were included in the dataset. The repertoires were released in a freely available public database intended as a resource for research on the immune response to SARS-CoV-2. The samples were drawn from two sources: the first 160 participants of the ongoing ImmuneRACE study, and 1,200 or so subjects contributed by 6 global collaborators. A de-identified subject ID, COVID-19 status, age in years and sex were almost always included in the sample metadata. HLA class I and class II types, where available, came from metadata supplied by the sample provider rather than from assay-based typing. The paper's findings and limits, for the study overall: The amount of clinical and demographic metadata varied by source and participant and was provided uncurated.

The junction shows trimming of 10 bases on V and 6 bases on J, plus 9 bases between the germline ends. The CDR3, cysteine through phenylalanine, is 10 amino acids long. The sequence is cut down to CDR3 DNA, 30 bases in frame from base 1. For CDR1 and CDR2, the germline V gene lists MGHDK and SYGVNS. The collaborating institutions used their own protocols to collect whole blood in K2EDTA tubes. For TCRbeta analysis, collaborators shipped samples as frozen whole blood, isolated PBMCs, or DNA extracted from either of those sample types. The clonotype was recovered from a woman in her twenties or thirties with acute or convalescent COVID-19. The chain uses TRBV25-1 and TRBJ1-2, with no confident D gene call. Input material: peripheral blood. The DNA sequence reads TGTGCCACCTTCTATGATGGCTACACCTTC. Translation gives CATFYDGYTF.